One and the same sample provided the 9 T cell receptor beta chains below, sequenced in a study of shared clonotypes between healthy human individuals. Clones were sequenced by immunoSEQ multiplex PCR, and TCRdb holds only the in-frame ones, with some missing. The sample includes 950,000 to 1,100,000 clones, 65% to 80% of them seen just once. Sequencing was done on a sample of memory CD4+ T cells sorted from blood. The subset was: CD45RA-negative fraction. The receptors come from a man between 18 and 35 years old in good health.

This clone was observed a single time. The chain is built from TRBV30 and TRBJ2-7; 7 bases fit TRBD1. The germline gives CDR1 GTSNPN, CDR2 SVGIG (reference sequence). With V trimmed by 5 bases and J by 3 bases, 4 bases remained unmatched. The CDR3 totals 12 residues. The DNA of the CDR3 is TGTGCCTGGGCCCCAGGGGGCTACGAGCAGTACTTC. It is translated as CAWAPGGYEQYF.

The chain employs TRBV5-4 and TRBJ2-5, with a tentative D call TRBD2 (6 bases). The V gene's germline CDR1 is SGHNT and CDR2 YYREEE (reference sequence). This CDR3 has 14 amino acids. V shed 5 bases and J shed 5 bases, with 16 bases lying between them. CDR3 sequence (DNA): TGTGCCAGCAGGGAGGGACTGTTTGGGGAGACCCAGTACTTC. Translating gives CASREGLFGETQYF. Supplemented by reference TRBV5-4 and TRBJ2-5, the full variable domain reads ETGVTQSPTHLIKTRGQQVTLRCSSQSGHNTVSWYQQALGQGPQFIFQYYREEENGRGNFPPRFSGLQFPNYSSELNVNALELDDSALYLCASREGLFGETQYFGPGTRLLVL.

This clone has only one observation. This sequence joins TRBV19 and TRBJ1-1; tentative D call: TRBD1 (5 bases). Per the germline V gene, CDR1 is LNHDA and CDR2 is SQIVND (reference sequence). CDR3 length equals 14 residues. V lost 0 bases, J lost 8 bases, and 13 bases lay in between. The CDR3 region is CASSIDPRTPEAFF. DNA for the CDR3: TGTGCCAGTAGTATAGACCCCCGGACACCGGAAGCTTTCTTT.

V gene TRBV5-1 combines with J gene TRBJ2-1; a possible D gene is TRBD2 (6 bases). Germline CDR1 SGHRS, CDR2 YFSETQ. This CDR3 is built from 14 residues. V was cut by 4 bases and J by 8 bases, with 16 bases left in between. The CDR3 bases are TGCGCCAGCAGCCCCGGCGGGGCGCGTCATGAGCAGTTCTTC. Translating gives CASSPGGARHEQFF.

V is TRBV28 and J is TRBJ1-6, with D uncertain. CDR1 is MDHEN and CDR2 is SYDVKM in the germline V gene. This CDR3 region has 14 residues. V was trimmed by 3 bases and J by 4 bases, leaving 7 bases between them. The CDR3 DNA sequence: TGTGCCAGCAGTTTTTCAGGATATAATTCACCCCTCCACTTT. It is translated as CASSFSGYNSPLHF.

The rearrangement joins TRBV30 to TRBJ2-6; no definite D call. The germline CDR1 and CDR2 sequences are GTSNPN and SVGIG (reference sequence). This CDR3 has 16 amino acids. The V end was cut by 1 base, the J end by 0 bases, with 10 bases between. This chain's CDR3 is CAWSEGRLSGANVLTF. In nucleotides, the CDR3 is TGTGCCTGGAGTGAAGGCAGGCTCTCTGGGGCCAACGTCCTGACTTTC.

The V gene is TRBV5-4, the J gene TRBJ1-4; D is uncertain. V lost 2 bases to trimming and J lost 1 base, with 9 bases between them. Germline V gene data show CDR1 as SGHNT and CDR2 as YYREEE (reference sequence). The CDR3 length is 15 residues. CDR3 region: CASSFIGQTNEKLFF. The CDR3 DNA sequence: TGTGCCAGCAGCTTTATAGGGCAAACTAATGAAAAACTGTTTTTT.

Details on this clone: A much bigger clone sits one base away, suggesting this may be a read error. This sequence joins TRBV5-1 and TRBJ2-2; D perhaps matches TRBD2 (6 bases). The CDR3 runs 15 residues. V lost 5 bases to trimming and J lost 2 bases, with 13 bases between them. Germline assignment: CDR1 SGHRS and CDR2 YFSETQ. For the CDR3, the DNA is TGCGCCAGCAGAGGAGGGGCAGCCAACACCGGGGAGCTGTTTTTT. Its protein is CASRGGAANTGELFF.

The rearrangement joins TRBV11-1 to TRBJ2-2, with 7 bases matching TRBD2. The CDR3 covers 14 residues. Per the germline V gene, CDR1 is SGHAT and CDR2 is FQDESV (reference sequence). V shed 6 bases, J shed 5 bases, and the junction held 6 bases outside the gene matches. Here the CDR3 reads CASRVYGGTGELFF. The CDR3 region has the DNA TGTGCCAGCAGGGTATACGGGGGGACCGGGGAGCTGTTTTTT.